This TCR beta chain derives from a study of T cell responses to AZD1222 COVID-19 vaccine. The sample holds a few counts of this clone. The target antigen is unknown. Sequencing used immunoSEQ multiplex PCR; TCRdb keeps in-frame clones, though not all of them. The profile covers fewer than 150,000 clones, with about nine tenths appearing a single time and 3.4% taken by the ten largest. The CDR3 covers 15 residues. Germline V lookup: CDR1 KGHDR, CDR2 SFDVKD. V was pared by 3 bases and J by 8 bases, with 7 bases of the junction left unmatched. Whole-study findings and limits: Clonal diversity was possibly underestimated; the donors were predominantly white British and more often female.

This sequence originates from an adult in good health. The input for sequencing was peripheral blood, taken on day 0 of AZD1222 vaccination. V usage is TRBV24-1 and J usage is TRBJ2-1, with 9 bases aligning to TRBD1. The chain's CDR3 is CATSDGGQGDDEQFF. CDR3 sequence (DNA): TGTGCCACCAGTGATGGGGGACAGGGAGACGATGAGCAGTTCTTC.